The rows below give T cell receptor beta chains drawn from one sample of a study of OX40 agonist ivuxolimab in advanced cancers. Clones were read by immunoSEQ multiplex PCR, and TCRdb kept only the in-frame ones, dropping some. The sample lists fewer than 30,000 clones; 91% were seen once. Specimen: CD4+ or CD8+ T cells sorted from blood, collected in a trial of the OX40 agonist ivuxolimab. The receptors derive from an adult with an advanced solid tumor such as melanoma, head and neck, liver or kidney cancer. The CDR3 runs from the conserved cysteine through the conserved F or W. A D gene is named only where the DNA matches it firmly. The size of a clone is reported for some rows only, either as once, few or many, or as a class for expanded clones.

clone_size: once
j_call: TRBJ2-1
v_call: TRBV11-2
d_call: -
cdr3_nt: TGTGCCAGCAGCTTGGGACCCAGAAGCAATGAGCAGTTCTTC
cdr3_aa: CASSLGPRSNEQFF

clone_size: -
j_call: TRBJ1-1
v_call: TRBV11-2
d_call: -
cdr3_nt: TGTGCCAGCAGCTTAGATCAAGGAAGGGGCACTGAAGCTTTCTTT
cdr3_aa: CASSLDQGRGTEAFF

clone_size: -
j_call: TRBJ1-5
v_call: TRBV25-1
d_call: -
cdr3_nt: TGTGCCAGCAGTGGGTACGCTAGCAATCAGCCCCAGCATTTT
cdr3_aa: CASSGYASNQPQHF

clone_size: -
j_call: TRBJ2-6
v_call: TRBV23-1
d_call: -
cdr3_nt: TGCGCCAGCAGTACATCAGCGCAACAAAGTCGGGCCAACGTCCTGACTTTC
cdr3_aa: CASSTSAQQSRANVLTF

clone_size: -
j_call: TRBJ2-1
v_call: TRBV15
d_call: -
cdr3_nt: TGTGCCACCAGCAGAGAGGTTTCATACAATGAGCAGTTCTTC
cdr3_aa: CATSREVSYNEQFF

clone_size: -
j_call: TRBJ2-5
v_call: TRBV9
d_call: TRBD1
cdr3_nt: TGTGCCAGCAGCACCCGGGACAGGTCCTTACTCGGGGAGACCCAGTACTTC
cdr3_aa: CASSTRDRSLLGETQYF

clone_size: -
j_call: TRBJ2-5
v_call: TRBV4-3
d_call: -
cdr3_nt: TGCGCCAGCAGCCAAGACCTAGAGGAGACCCAGTACTTC
cdr3_aa: CASSQDLEETQYF

clone_size: -
j_call: TRBJ2-1
v_call: TRBV6-1
d_call: TRBD2
cdr3_nt: TGTGCCAGCAGTGGCGGACTAGCCGATGAGCAGTTCTTC
cdr3_aa: CASSGGLADEQFF

clone_size: -
j_call: TRBJ1-1
v_call: TRBV5-8
d_call: -
cdr3_nt: TGTGCCAGCAGCTTTCGGGGGGTGGTTGAAGCTTTCTTT
cdr3_aa: CASSFRGVVEAFF

clone_size: -
j_call: TRBJ2-3
v_call: TRBV4-1
d_call: TRBD2
cdr3_nt: TGCGCCAGCAGCCCGACAGATAGCGGGGGGGATACGCAGTATTTT
cdr3_aa: CASSPTDSGGDTQYF

clone_size: -
j_call: TRBJ1-5
v_call: TRBV27
d_call: TRBD1
cdr3_nt: TGTGCCAGCAGTTCTTTGACAGGGGGTCAGCCCCAGCATTTT
cdr3_aa: CASSSLTGGQPQHF

clone_size: once
j_call: TRBJ2-2
v_call: TRBV9
d_call: -
cdr3_nt: TGTGCCAGCCTAGAGGGGAACACCGGGGAGCTGTTTTTT
cdr3_aa: CASLEGNTGELFF

clone_size: -
j_call: TRBJ2-7
v_call: TRBV7-9
d_call: -
cdr3_nt: TGTGCCAGCAGCTTGACAAGTCCCTACGAGCAGTACTTC
cdr3_aa: CASSLTSPYEQYF

clone_size: few
j_call: TRBJ2-7
v_call: TRBV19
d_call: -
cdr3_nt: TGTGCCAGTAGTGACCGGGACATGAGCTCCTACGAGCAGTACTTC
cdr3_aa: CASSDRDMSSYEQYF

clone_size: -
j_call: TRBJ2-5
v_call: TRBV7-9
d_call: -
cdr3_nt: TGTGCCAGCAACCCCCTCCTAAAGACAGTGCAAGAGACCCAGTACTTC
cdr3_aa: CASNPLLKTVQETQYF

clone_size: -
j_call: TRBJ1-4
v_call: TRBV9
d_call: -
cdr3_nt: TGTGCCAGCAGCCCAATCGGGGAAGGCACTAATGAAAAACTGTTTTTT
cdr3_aa: CASSPIGEGTNEKLFF

clone_size: -
j_call: TRBJ2-3
v_call: TRBV7-6
d_call: TRBD2
cdr3_nt: TGTGCCAGCAGTTTGGGACTAGCGGGAGGGACAGATACGCAGTATTTT
cdr3_aa: CASSLGLAGGTDTQYF

clone_size: -
j_call: TRBJ2-1
v_call: TRBV6-6
d_call: TRBD1
cdr3_nt: TGTGCCAGCAGTTACAATCCGGGACAGATATACAATGAGCAGTTCTTC
cdr3_aa: CASSYNPGQIYNEQFF

clone_size: medium-sized
j_call: TRBJ1-2
v_call: TRBV7-8
d_call: -
cdr3_nt: TGTGCCAGCAGCTTAGGACAGGCCTCGTATGGCTACACCTTC
cdr3_aa: CASSLGQASYGYTF

clone_size: -
j_call: TRBJ1-3
v_call: TRBV7-9
d_call: TRBD1
cdr3_nt: TGTGCCAGCACCCCCGAGGGGGCCTCTGGAAACACCATATATTTT
cdr3_aa: CASTPEGASGNTIYF

clone_size: few
j_call: TRBJ2-7
v_call: TRBV7-9
d_call: -
cdr3_nt: TGTGCCAGCAGCACCGGGGGTGGGTACGAGCAGTACTTC
cdr3_aa: CASSTGGGYEQYF

clone_size: -
j_call: TRBJ2-3
v_call: TRBV2
d_call: TRBD2
cdr3_nt: TGTGCCAGCACCTCCATCGGGGGGGGAACTATGTCAGATACGCAGTATTTT
cdr3_aa: CASTSIGGGTMSDTQYF

clone_size: -
j_call: TRBJ2-7
v_call: TRBV7-9
d_call: TRBD1
cdr3_nt: TGTGCCAGCAGCTCCTGGACAGGATCCTACGAGCAGTACTTC
cdr3_aa: CASSSWTGSYEQYF

clone_size: -
j_call: TRBJ2-3
v_call: TRBV20-1
d_call: -
cdr3_nt: TGCAGTGCTAGAGAATGGGGGACGCAGTATTTT
cdr3_aa: CSAREWGTQYF

clone_size: -
j_call: TRBJ2-1
v_call: TRBV7-9
d_call: -
cdr3_nt: TGTGCCAGCAGCTTAAGGGAATTCCACTCCTACAATGAGCAGTTCTTC
cdr3_aa: CASSLREFHSYNEQFF

clone_size: -
j_call: TRBJ1-4
v_call: TRBV27
d_call: TRBD1
cdr3_nt: TGTGCCAGCAGACCATTTCCGGGACAGGGGGCAGCTAATGAAAAACTGTTTTTT
cdr3_aa: CASRPFPGQGAANEKLFF

clone_size: -
j_call: TRBJ2-7
v_call: TRBV19
d_call: -
cdr3_nt: TGTGCCAGTAGTTCGGGAGTCTACGAGCAGTACTTC
cdr3_aa: CASSSGVYEQYF

clone_size: -
j_call: TRBJ2-7
v_call: TRBV7-2
d_call: -
cdr3_nt: TGTGCCAGCAGCTTAGCGAGAGACAGCCGAGGTGAGCAGTACTTC
cdr3_aa: CASSLARDSRGEQYF

clone_size: -
j_call: TRBJ1-5
v_call: TRBV27
d_call: -
cdr3_nt: TGTGCCAGCAGTCCGAGACAGGCTTATAGCAATCAGCCCCAGCATTTT
cdr3_aa: CASSPRQAYSNQPQHF

clone_size: -
j_call: TRBJ2-7
v_call: TRBV19
d_call: TRBD1
cdr3_nt: TGTGCCAGTAGTACTGCGTGGGACAGATCCTACGAGCAGTACTTC
cdr3_aa: CASSTAWDRSYEQYF

clone_size: -
j_call: TRBJ1-2
v_call: TRBV28
d_call: TRBD1
cdr3_nt: TGTGCCAGCACCCCCCCGGAGGCAGGGGGCGGGAACTATGGCTACACCTTC
cdr3_aa: CASTPPEAGGGNYGYTF

clone_size: -
j_call: TRBJ1-1
v_call: TRBV11-2
d_call: -
cdr3_nt: TGTGCCAGCAGCTTAGCCCCGACAGGCGACACTGAAGCTTTCTTT
cdr3_aa: CASSLAPTGDTEAFF

clone_size: -
j_call: TRBJ2-5
v_call: TRBV7-9
d_call: TRBD1
cdr3_nt: TGTGCCAGCAGCCGTCCAGGACAGGGGAAAGAGACCCAGTACTTC
cdr3_aa: CASSRPGQGKETQYF

clone_size: -
j_call: TRBJ2-2
v_call: TRBV27
d_call: -
cdr3_nt: TGTGCCAGCAGTCCTGGACACAACACCGGGGAGCTGTTTTTT
cdr3_aa: CASSPGHNTGELFF

clone_size: -
j_call: TRBJ2-1
v_call: TRBV19
d_call: -
cdr3_nt: TGTGCCAGTAGTATGGACAGTTACAATGAGCAGTTCTTC
cdr3_aa: CASSMDSYNEQFF

clone_size: -
j_call: TRBJ2-3
v_call: TRBV7-8
d_call: -
cdr3_nt: TGTGCCAGCTCTCAGGGCACAGATACGCAGTATTTT
cdr3_aa: CASSQGTDTQYF

clone_size: -
j_call: TRBJ2-7
v_call: TRBV6-6
d_call: -
cdr3_nt: TGTGCCAGCAGTTGGGACTTTCCCCACGAGCAGTACTTC
cdr3_aa: CASSWDFPHEQYF

clone_size: -
j_call: TRBJ1-2
v_call: TRBV28
d_call: -
cdr3_nt: TGTGCCAGCAGTTTATTGGGGGGCACCTATGGCTACACCTTC
cdr3_aa: CASSLLGGTYGYTF

clone_size: -
j_call: TRBJ2-1
v_call: TRBV11-2
d_call: TRBD2
cdr3_nt: TGTGCCAGCAGTCCTCTGCTAGCGGGTTCCTACAATGAGCAGTTCTTC
cdr3_aa: CASSPLLAGSYNEQFF

clone_size: once
j_call: TRBJ1-2
v_call: TRBV9
d_call: -
cdr3_nt: TGTGCCAGCAGCGTAGGGGCTCATGGCTACACCTTC
cdr3_aa: CASSVGAHGYTF

clone_size: -
j_call: TRBJ2-3
v_call: TRBV19
d_call: -
cdr3_nt: TGTGCCAGTAGTATTCCGACCTTTCGCCTTATGGGTAGGACGCAGTATTTT
cdr3_aa: CASSIPTFRLMGRTQYF

clone_size: -
j_call: TRBJ2-7
v_call: TRBV4-2
d_call: -
cdr3_nt: TGTGCCAGCAGCCGTTGGACAGGCGGGGACTACGAGCAGTACTTC
cdr3_aa: CASSRWTGGDYEQYF

clone_size: -
j_call: TRBJ2-1
v_call: TRBV29-1
d_call: -
cdr3_nt: TGCAGCGTTTACGCGGGAACGGTCGATGAGCAGTTCTTC
cdr3_aa: CSVYAGTVDEQFF

clone_size: -
j_call: TRBJ2-2
v_call: TRBV7-9
d_call: TRBD1
cdr3_nt: TGTGCCAGCAGCTTAATCTCAGGGGACAGGGGACGAAACACCGGGGAGCTGTTTTTT
cdr3_aa: CASSLISGDRGRNTGELFF

clone_size: -
j_call: TRBJ2-7
v_call: TRBV27
d_call: -
cdr3_nt: TGTGCCAGCAGTCCCGGGACTGCAACCTACGAGCAGTACTTC
cdr3_aa: CASSPGTATYEQYF

clone_size: once
j_call: TRBJ1-3
v_call: TRBV16
d_call: -
cdr3_nt: TGTGCCAGCAGCCAGTCGACAGGCCACTCTGGAAACACCATATATTTT
cdr3_aa: CASSQSTGHSGNTIYF

clone_size: -
j_call: TRBJ2-7
v_call: TRBV19
d_call: TRBD1
cdr3_nt: TGTGCCAGTAGTATCGGACAGGGGACCGCCTACGAGCAGTACTTC
cdr3_aa: CASSIGQGTAYEQYF

clone_size: -
j_call: TRBJ2-1
v_call: TRBV5-5
d_call: TRBD1
cdr3_nt: TGTGCCAGCAGGGTCGGGACAGGGCAGGGAAATGAGCAGTTCTTC
cdr3_aa: CASRVGTGQGNEQFF

clone_size: once
j_call: TRBJ2-7
v_call: TRBV25-1
d_call: TRBD2
cdr3_nt: TGTGCCAGCAGTGAGGTCGGGGGGGCAACTGGGTACGAGCAGTACTTC
cdr3_aa: CASSEVGGATGYEQYF

clone_size: -
j_call: TRBJ2-1
v_call: TRBV10-3
d_call: -
cdr3_nt: TGTGCCATCGGCCGGGACTCCTACAATGAGCAGTTCTTC
cdr3_aa: CAIGRDSYNEQFF

clone_size: -
j_call: TRBJ2-5
v_call: TRBV4-1
d_call: -
cdr3_nt: TGCGCCAGCAGCCAAGATACAGGGGAGGGTGGGACCCAGTACTTC
cdr3_aa: CASSQDTGEGGTQYF

clone_size: once
j_call: TRBJ2-3
v_call: TRBV4-1
d_call: TRBD2
cdr3_nt: TGCGCCAGCAGCCCTAACGATTTAGCGGGGGGGCCGAATACGCAGTATTTT
cdr3_aa: CASSPNDLAGGPNTQYF

clone_size: -
j_call: TRBJ2-6
v_call: TRBV30
d_call: TRBD2
cdr3_nt: TGTGCCTGGTGGGAGGGGACGAACGGGGCCAACGTCCTGACTTTC
cdr3_aa: CAWWEGTNGANVLTF

clone_size: -
j_call: TRBJ1-1
v_call: TRBV27
d_call: -
cdr3_nt: TGTGCCAGCAGTTTAGATGGGGGCAGGGCCACTGAAGCTTTCTTT
cdr3_aa: CASSLDGGRATEAFF

clone_size: -
j_call: TRBJ2-7
v_call: TRBV7-9
d_call: -
cdr3_nt: TGTGCCAGCAGCTTAGGGGCCTACGAGCAGTACTTC
cdr3_aa: CASSLGAYEQYF

clone_size: -
j_call: TRBJ1-2
v_call: TRBV30
d_call: TRBD1
cdr3_nt: TGTGCCTGGAGGCCTGGACAGGATATCTCTAACTATGGCTACACCTTC
cdr3_aa: CAWRPGQDISNYGYTF

clone_size: -
j_call: TRBJ2-3
v_call: TRBV27
d_call: -
cdr3_nt: TGTGCCAGCAGTTTATCCCCAAGGGGGGGTAGCACAGATACGCAGTATTTT
cdr3_aa: CASSLSPRGGSTDTQYF

clone_size: -
j_call: TRBJ1-5
v_call: TRBV28
d_call: -
cdr3_nt: TGTGCCAGCAGTTTGGGTGATAGCAATCAGCCCCAGCATTTT
cdr3_aa: CASSLGDSNQPQHF

clone_size: -
j_call: TRBJ2-3
v_call: TRBV21-1
d_call: -
cdr3_nt: TGTGCCAGCAGCCGTCGACTAGCGGGGTCGGGATATACGCAGTATTTT
cdr3_aa: CASSRRLAGSGYTQYF

clone_size: -
j_call: TRBJ2-1
v_call: TRBV27
d_call: -
cdr3_nt: TGTGCCAGCAGTCAGGGGCTAGCCAGTTGGTTCTTC
cdr3_aa: CASSQGLASWFF